These T cell receptor beta chains were read from a single sample in a study of T cell responses to AZD1222 COVID-19 vaccine. The table came from immunoSEQ multiplex PCR; TCRdb's copy has only in-frame clones and leaves some out. In the table there are some 48,000 clones, around 85% of which are singletons. Here the sequenced sample was peripheral blood, taken 28 days after the second AZD1222 dose. These receptors were obtained from an adult who received the AZD1222 COVID-19 vaccine. CDR3s include the opening cysteine and the closing phenylalanine or tryptophan. D genes are given only for firm matches. Rows may omit the clone size; those that give it use once, few, many or a size class.

>TRBV6-5|-|TRBJ2-7|-|13
TGTGCCACTGAGGCCGCCGGGACCTACGAGCAGTACTTC
CATEAAGTYEQYF
>TRBV29-1|few|TRBJ1-2|TRBD1|13
TGCAGCGTTGAAGGACAGGGATTTAGTGGCTACACCTTC
CSVEGQGFSGYTF
>TRBV6-5|-|TRBJ2-2|TRBD1|14
TGTGCCAGCAGAAAACAGGGGCTCACCGGGGAGCTGTTTTTT
CASRKQGLTGELFF
>TRBV11-3|-|TRBJ2-1|TRBD2|17
TGTGCCAGCAGCCCTCAGACTAGCGGCCTTATCCCCAATGAGCAGTTCTTC
CASSPQTSGLIPNEQFF
>TRBV30|-|TRBJ1-2|-|11
TGTGCCTGGAGTGCTAACTATGGCTACACCTTC
CAWSANYGYTF
>TRBV12-3/TRBV12-4|few|TRBJ1-5|-|12
TGTGCCAGCATACTGGGGAATCAGCCCCAGCATTTT
CASILGNQPQHF
>TRBV15|-|TRBJ2-4|TRBD2|15
TGTGCCACCAGCAAAGGGACTAGCGGTCAAAACATTCAGTACTTC
CATSKGTSGQNIQYF
>TRBV7-9|-|TRBJ1-2|-|12
TGTGCCAGCAGCTTTGGGCCAGTGGAGGACACCTTC
CASSFGPVEDTF
>TRBV24-1|-|TRBJ2-3|-|13
TGTGCCACCAGGACAGGGAGGGCAGATACGCAGTATTTT
CATRTGRADTQYF
>TRBV21-1|-|TRBJ2-2|-|19
TGTGCCAGCAGGAAACGGGCAAAAATACCGGGAGCGAACACCGGGGAGCTGTTTTTT
CASRKRAKIPGANTGELFF
>TRBV10-3|-|TRBJ1-5|-|12
TGTGCCATCAGTGAGTCTGAACAGCCCCAGCATTTT
CAISESEQPQHF
>TRBV27|-|TRBJ2-1|-|15
TGTGCCAGCAGTTTCTTCGGGAGCTCCTACAATGAGCAGTTCTTC
CASSFFGSSYNEQFF
>TRBV6-5|-|TRBJ2-7|TRBD2|15
TGTGCCAGCAGCCTAGCTAGCGGGAGGGCCTACGAGCAGTACTTC
CASSLASGRAYEQYF
>TRBV6-5|-|TRBJ1-1|-|14
TGTGCCAGCACTTCAACCCAGGGTAACACTGAAGCTTTCTTT
CASTSTQGNTEAFF
>TRBV28|-|TRBJ1-4|-|16
TGTGCCAGCAGTTCGACCGACTGGAGGGGTCGGGAAAAACTGTTTTTT
CASSSTDWRGREKLFF
>TRBV9|once|TRBJ1-3|-|17
TGTGCCAGCAGCGTCTCTCTGGGGCCTAACTCTGGAAACACCATATATTTT
CASSVSLGPNSGNTIYF
>TRBV6-1|-|TRBJ2-5|-|16
TGTGCCAGCAGTGACTTCCCAGGACGGGTACAAGAGACCCAGTACTTC
CASSDFPGRVQETQYF
>TRBV6-4|-|TRBJ2-5|-|12
TGTGCCAGCAAAGGGGGGCCCCGGACCCAGTACTTC
CASKGGPRTQYF
>TRBV28|-|TRBJ2-5|-|16
TGTGCCAGCAGTTTAGGAGGACCACAATGGCAAGAGACCCAGTACTTC
CASSLGGPQWQETQYF
>TRBV29-1|-|TRBJ2-1|TRBD1|15
TGCAGCGTGCGTACCGGGACAGCCCCTTTCGATGAGCAGTTCTTC
CSVRTGTAPFDEQFF
>TRBV7-9|once|TRBJ2-5|-|15
TGTGCCAGCAGCCCCCGGGACGGATTCCAAGAGACCCAGTACTTC
CASSPRDGFQETQYF
>TRBV5-8|-|TRBJ1-5|-|13
TGTGCCAGCAGCCCGAACATGAATCAGCCCCAGCATTTT
CASSPNMNQPQHF
>TRBV5-4|few|TRBJ2-5|-|13
TGTGCCAGCAGTATAAGCGGGCAAGAGACCCAGTACTTC
CASSISGQETQYF
>TRBV7-2|-|TRBJ2-3|-|15
TGTGCCAGCAGCCTTAGTACAGTTAGCACAGATACGCAGTATTTT
CASSLSTVSTDTQYF
>TRBV6-5|-|TRBJ1-2|TRBD1|14
TGTGCCAGCAGCACTTCCGGGACAGGGAACCGCTACACCTTC
CASSTSGTGNRYTF
>TRBV12-3/TRBV12-4|-|TRBJ2-1|-|12
TGTGCCAGCAGTTTCATAAACAATGAGCAGTTCTTC
CASSFINNEQFF
>TRBV4-1|-|TRBJ1-1|-|16
TGCGCCAGCAGCCCAGCTGGGAGGGGGTTGAACACTGAAGCTTTCTTT
CASSPAGRGLNTEAFF
>TRBV27|-|TRBJ2-7|TRBD1|14
TGTGCCAGCAGTTTCGGACAGGGGTCCTACGAGCAGTACTTC
CASSFGQGSYEQYF
>TRBV4-1|few|TRBJ2-7|TRBD1|15
TGCGCCAGCAGCCAAGGCCTGACAGGGAACTACGAGCAGTACTTC
CASSQGLTGNYEQYF
>TRBV6-5|once|TRBJ1-4|-|14
TGTGCCAGCAGGTCCGGGAAGGGGAATGAAAAACTGTTTTTT
CASRSGKGNEKLFF
>TRBV29-1|-|TRBJ2-1|TRBD2|13
TGCAGCGTTGGAACTAGCGGGATGGGTGAGCAGTTCTTC
CSVGTSGMGEQFF
>TRBV6-5|-|TRBJ2-7|TRBD1|14
TGTGCCAGCAACCCGACAGGGGCAGCCTACGAGCAGTACTTC
CASNPTGAAYEQYF
>TRBV7-2|-|TRBJ1-1|-|14
TGTGCCAGCAGCCCGGGACTTCTAAACACTGAAGCTTTCTTT
CASSPGLLNTEAFF
>TRBV20-1|-|TRBJ2-5|-|12
TGCAGTGCTAGTGTTCAGACCCGGGACCAGTACTTC
CSASVQTRDQYF
>TRBV11-2|-|TRBJ2-1|TRBD2|15
TGTGCCAGCAGCTTAAGCGGGAACCGATACAATGAGCAGTTCTTC
CASSLSGNRYNEQFF
>TRBV18|-|TRBJ2-3|-|13
TGTGCCAGCTCCGGACCCAACACAGATACGCAGTATTTT
CASSGPNTDTQYF
>TRBV10-2|-|TRBJ1-2|TRBD1|14
TGCGCCAGCAGTGCAGGGGGCGGCACCTATGGCTACACCTTC
CASSAGGGTYGYTF
>TRBV11-3|-|TRBJ2-5|-|14
TGTGCCAGCAGCCGTAGGAGAAGCCAAGAGACCCAGTACTTC
CASSRRRSQETQYF
>TRBV24-1|-|TRBJ1-4|-|15
TGTGCCACCAGTGACTCTAGGGGCCTTGGGGGAAAACTGTTTTTT
CATSDSRGLGGKLFF
>TRBV9|-|TRBJ2-3|-|16
TGTGCCAGCAGCGTAGGGGCCGGGGGCGGAACAGATACGCAGTATTTT
CASSVGAGGGTDTQYF
>TRBV19|-|TRBJ2-6|TRBD1|17
TGTGCCAGTAGTTTCACTCAACAGGGGTCTGGGGCCAACGTCCTGACTTTC
CASSFTQQGSGANVLTF